This TCR beta chain was sequenced during a study of vaccination and CD4 T cells after COVID-19 (dated 2022 in TCRdb). Context from the whole study: Every convalescent patient had a positive nasal swab PCR test for SARS-CoV-2, with mild disease in under ten patients and severe disease in one. The convalescent cohort included six males and four females, with two Hispanic individuals, seven Caucasians, two Asians and one multiracial person. Participants got two doses of the Pfizer-BioNTech BNT162b2 vaccine (n=8) or two doses of the Moderna mRNA-1273 vaccine (n=2). Post-COVID blood samples from convalescent patients were collected a median of about 110 days after diagnosis, with a range of 35 to 161 days. Post-vaccine blood samples were obtained a median of approximately 74 days after the second vaccine dose, with a range of roughly 13 to 250 days. For stimulating the cultures, overlapping spike peptide pools were used, derived from SARS-CoV-2 as well as from the common cold coronaviruses HCoV-NL63, HCoV-OC43 and HCoV-229E. As controls, cultures received a CEFX viral epitope pool (the positive control), an HIV-1 Nef peptide pool (the negative control), or no peptide at all. The spike-specific CD4+ TCR repertoire was compared before and after mRNA vaccination in over nine COVID-19 convalescent patients and a handful of infection-naive healthy vaccine recipients.

For this clonotype: Its antigen remains unidentified. One base away there is no much larger clone; base qualities are not given.

Receptors were amplified or captured by PCR. DNA from cultured CD4+ T cells was subjected to TCR sequencing with the Oncomine TCR Beta short-read assay at the Johns Hopkins FTIC core. The QIAamp micro DNA kit was used to extract genomic DNA from the cultured CD4+ T cells. Oncomine TCR Beta libraries made from cultured CD4+ T cells were pooled using unique dual indexes and sequenced on an Illumina iSeq 100. In the paper's pipeline: Non-productive sequences were filtered out, and CDR3s that did not start with C, did not end with F or W, or were shorter than 7 amino acids were discarded. The MANAFEST web application was used to identify antigen-specific clonotypes by comparing peptide-stimulated wells against reference wells and other culture wells. To be called positive, a clone needed an FDR below 0.05, an odds ratio above 5, and a productive frequency above 0.1% in at least two of three replicate wells. Clonotypes that were significantly expanded in both SARS-CoV-2 spike wells and at least one common cold coronavirus spike condition were defined as cross-reactive. Using R version 3.6.1, CDR3 homology was evaluated through Levenshtein distances (stringdist) along with unrooted phylogenetic trees (ape). The raw public data were reprocessed by TCRdb itself: fastp quality trimming at Q25, MiXCR clonotype calling, in-frame beta chains only. Each CDR3 protein appears once, grouped with its most common genes and DNA. V and J calls and clone size were set by TCRdb, not the authors. The sample data list 20,000 to 25,000 distinct CDR3 sequences, and 40% to 50% of these were observed just once. The ten largest clones take up about 8.4% of the sample.

What the authors observed across the whole study: Nearly all vaccine-specific clones in convalescent patients (304 of 307) were mono-reactive for SARS-CoV-2 spike rather than cross-reactive with common cold coronaviruses. The median count of SARS-CoV-2-reactive clonotypes went up from approximately 22 after infection to 38 after vaccination, although the change was not significant. The study included relatively few convalescent patients and did not analyze early timepoints after natural infection. In convalescent patients, a median around 89% of post-vaccine SARS-CoV-2-reactive clones were detected only after vaccination, suggesting vaccine-specific priming.

CDR1 and CDR2 are read off the germline V gene (reference sequence) as LNHDA and SQIVND. The cysteine opens and the phenylalanine closes a CDR3 of 13 amino acids. CDR3 DNA is the only sequence kept; it has 39 bases, read in frame from the first base. Relative to germline, V is missing 10 bases and J is missing 8 bases, with 8 bases of the junction outside any gene match. Taken with the paper, the label for treatment or condition translates to: approximately nine-day PBMC culture with coronavirus spike peptide pools or control peptides (ViraFEST assay). To expand antigen-specific T cells with peptide pools and then pick out the expanded clonotypes through TCR sequencing, the study relied on the ViraFEST assay. The convalescent patients' positive SARS-CoV-2 PCR tests fell between March and December 2020, which was before the Alpha, Beta and Delta variants emerged in the United States. Each well held 2.1 million or so PBMCs cultured in IMDM containing roughly 5% human AB serum and approximately 10 IU/ml IL-2, with about 9.4 ug/ml peptide pools added. Half of the culture medium was replaced with fresh IL-2-containing medium on days 3 and 7. After about nine days of culture, CD4+ T cells were isolated by negative selection with the EasySep CD4+ T cell isolation kit. Ficoll-Paque Plus gradient centrifugation was used to isolate PBMCs from whole blood, and the isolated PBMCs were then either used fresh or cryopreserved at -140C. Triplicate wells were generally used for each culture condition.

The chain links TRBV19 with TRBJ1-4; TRBD1 fits 9 bases in the junction. Sequenced sample: CD4+ T cells from blood, cultured in vitro. This sequence originates from a human donor who had recovered from COVID-19. CDR3 protein: CATSGTGHEKLFF. The DNA sequence reads TGTGCCACCTCCGGGACAGGGCACGAAAAACTGTTTTTT.